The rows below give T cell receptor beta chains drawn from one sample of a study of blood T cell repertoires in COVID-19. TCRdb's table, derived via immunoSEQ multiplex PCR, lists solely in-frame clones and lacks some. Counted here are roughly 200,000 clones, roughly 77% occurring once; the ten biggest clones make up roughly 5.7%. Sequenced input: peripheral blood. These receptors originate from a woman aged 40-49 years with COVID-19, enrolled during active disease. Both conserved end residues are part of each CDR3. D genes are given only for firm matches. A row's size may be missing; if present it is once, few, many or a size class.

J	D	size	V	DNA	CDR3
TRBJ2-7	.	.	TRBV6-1	TGTGCCAGCAGTGAAGCAAGGGGCTCGGGGCAGTACTTC	CASSEARGSGQYF
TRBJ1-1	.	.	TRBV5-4	TGTGCCAGCAGCCTCGGGAGCAACACTGAAGCTTTCTTT	CASSLGSNTEAFF
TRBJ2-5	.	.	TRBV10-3	TGTGCCATCAACGAGGGGGATAAAGGACAAGAGACCCAGTACTTC	CAINEGDKGQETQYF
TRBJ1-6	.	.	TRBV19	TGTGCCAGTAAGGCCCGGGGACTAAGTTCACCCCTCCACTTT	CASKARGLSSPLHF
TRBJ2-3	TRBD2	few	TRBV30	TGTGCCTGGAGTGTGGCGGGGGGCCTCACAGATACGCAGTATTTT	CAWSVAGGLTDTQYF
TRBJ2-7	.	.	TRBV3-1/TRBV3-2	TGTGCCAGCAGCCAAGGAGGTTCAAGCGGGCCGGGATTCGAGCAGTACTTC	CASSQGGSSGPGFEQYF
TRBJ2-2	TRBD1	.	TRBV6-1	TGTGCCAGCAGTGAAGCAAGGACAGGGGGATCCGGGGAGCTGTTTTTT	CASSEARTGGSGELFF
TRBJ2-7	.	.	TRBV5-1	TGCGCCAGCAGCCTAAAGACAGACTCCTACGAGCAGTACTTC	CASSLKTDSYEQYF
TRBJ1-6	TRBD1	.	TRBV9	TGTGCCAGCAGCCCCCGGACAGGGCTAAATTCACCCCTCCACTTT	CASSPRTGLNSPLHF
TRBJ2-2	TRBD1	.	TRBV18	TGTGCCAGCTCACCTCGGACAGGGAAGGACGGGGAGCTGTTTTTT	CASSPRTGKDGELFF
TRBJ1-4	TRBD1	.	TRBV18	TGTGCCAGCTCACCGTTGGACAGGGCCCTTGCAACTAATGAAAAACTGTTTTTT	CASSPLDRALATNEKLFF
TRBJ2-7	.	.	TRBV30	TGTGCCTGGAGTGCAACGGGCTACGAGCAGTACTTC	CAWSATGYEQYF
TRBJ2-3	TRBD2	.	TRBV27	TGTGCCAGCGCCTGGGGGGGACGACCGAACACAGATACGCAGTATTTT	CASAWGGRPNTDTQYF
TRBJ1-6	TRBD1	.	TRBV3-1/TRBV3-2	TGTGCCAGCAGCCACCGACAGGGGCTGGATTCACCCCTCCACTTT	CASSHRQGLDSPLHF
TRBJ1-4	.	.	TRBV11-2	TGTGCCAGCAGCCAGTATTCAACTAATGAAAAACTGTTTTTT	CASSQYSTNEKLFF
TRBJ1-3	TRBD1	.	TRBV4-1	TGCGCCAGCAGCTTAAAAGGACAGGGTTCTGGAAACACCATATATTTT	CASSLKGQGSGNTIYF
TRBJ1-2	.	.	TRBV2	TGTGCCAGCAGCCGACTTATAGACGGCTCGTATGGCTACACCTTC	CASSRLIDGSYGYTF
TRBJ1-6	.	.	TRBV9	TGTGCCAGCAGCGTCACAGGGATTTCACCCCTCCACTTT	CASSVTGISPLHF
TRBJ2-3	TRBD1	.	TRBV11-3	TGTGCCAGCAGCTTAGAGGGGGACAGATCGACAGATACGCAGTATTTT	CASSLEGDRSTDTQYF
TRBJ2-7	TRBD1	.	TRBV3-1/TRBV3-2	TGTGCCAGCAGCCCCGAGGACAGGACCTACGAGCAGTACTTC	CASSPEDRTYEQYF
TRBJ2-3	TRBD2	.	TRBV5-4	TGTGCCTCCACGCCCCGGGTAGCGGGGGCCGGGGGGACAGATACGCAGTATTTT	CASTPRVAGAGGTDTQYF
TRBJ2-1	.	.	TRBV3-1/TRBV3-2	TGTGCCAGCAGCCGTAGCGGCAGCGTTTACAATGAGCAGTTCTTC	CASSRSGSVYNEQFF
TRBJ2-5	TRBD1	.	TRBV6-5	TGTGCCAGCAGGGACAGGGGGCAAGAGACCCAGTACTTC	CASRDRGQETQYF
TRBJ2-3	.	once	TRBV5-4	TGTGCCAGCAGCTTGGGACTCCGAAGTAGTACAGATACGCAGTATTTT	CASSLGLRSSTDTQYF
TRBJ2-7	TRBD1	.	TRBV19	TGTGCCAGTAGTATAACTCACAGGGGCTACGAGCAGTACTTC	CASSITHRGYEQYF
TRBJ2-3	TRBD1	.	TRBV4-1	TGCGCCAGCAGCCAAGAGGCCCAGGGGGCAGATACGCAGTATTTT	CASSQEAQGADTQYF
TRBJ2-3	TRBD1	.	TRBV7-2	TGTGCCAGCAGTTACACCGGGACAGGGTATTTAGATACGCAGTATTTT	CASSYTGTGYLDTQYF
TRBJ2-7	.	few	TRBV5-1	TGCGCCAGCAGCTTGCAGACGGGAGTTTACGAGCAGTACTTC	CASSLQTGVYEQYF
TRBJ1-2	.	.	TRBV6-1	TGTGCCAGCAGTGCTAAGACATTAACAAAGGGACTAGCTAACTATGGCTACACCTTC	CASSAKTLTKGLANYGYTF
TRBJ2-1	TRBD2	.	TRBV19	TGTGCCAGTAGTATTACACCCGGGACTACCTCGCAGCAGTTCTTC	CASSITPGTTSQQFF
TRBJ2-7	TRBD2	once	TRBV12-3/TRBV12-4	TGTGCCAGCAGTCAGGGACTAGCGGGACCTCGGTACTTC	CASSQGLAGPRYF
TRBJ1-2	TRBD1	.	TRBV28	TGTGCCAGCAGTCCCGGGACAGGGAGCCGGGTTGGCTACACCTTC	CASSPGTGSRVGYTF
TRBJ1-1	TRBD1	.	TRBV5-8	TGTGCCAGCAGCTTGGCCAGTGATTCCAGGGGGCTGAACACTGAAGCTTTCTTT	CASSLASDSRGLNTEAFF
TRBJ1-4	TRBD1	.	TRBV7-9	TGTGCCAGCAGCTTTAGACAGGGGGGTGAAAAACTGTTTTTT	CASSFRQGGEKLFF
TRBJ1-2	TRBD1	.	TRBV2	TGTGCCAGCAGTGGGGACAGAAACCCTATGGCCTACACCTTC	CASSGDRNPMAYTF
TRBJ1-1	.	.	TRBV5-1	TGCGCCAGCAGCGTCGACAGAGTGGGAACTGAAGCTTTCTTT	CASSVDRVGTEAFF
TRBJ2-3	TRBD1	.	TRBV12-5	TGTGCTAGTGGCCGGACAGGAGCGGCAGATACGCAGTATTTT	CASGRTGAADTQYF
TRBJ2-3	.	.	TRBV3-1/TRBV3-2	TGTGCCAGCAGCCGAAAGGGGGGGGCGCAGATGCTGAATACGCAGTATTTT	CASSRKGGAQMLNTQYF
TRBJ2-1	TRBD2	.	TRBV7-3	TGTGCCAGCAGCTTATATAGCGGGGGAGTCTTAGATGAGCAGTTCTTC	CASSLYSGGVLDEQFF
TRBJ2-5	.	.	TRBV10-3	TGTGCCATCAGTTTAGAAATGTCCGAGACCCAGTACTTC	CAISLEMSETQYF
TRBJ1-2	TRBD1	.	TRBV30	TGTGCCTGGAGCTGGTCCGACAGGGGCCGTGGCTACACCTTC	CAWSWSDRGRGYTF
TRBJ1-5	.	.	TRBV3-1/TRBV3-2	TGTGCCAGCAGCCAAGCCTATCTCGGTGGCAATCAGCCCCAGCATTTT	CASSQAYLGGNQPQHF
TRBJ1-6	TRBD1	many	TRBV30	TGTGCCTGGGGACAGGGCCCCACTACTAATTCACCCCTCCACTTT	CAWGQGPTTNSPLHF
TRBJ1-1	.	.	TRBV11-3	TGTGCCAGCAGCTTAGGGTGGGGGACATCTGAAGCTTTCTTT	CASSLGWGTSEAFF
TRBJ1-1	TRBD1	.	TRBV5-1	TGCGCCAGCAGCACGCCGGCGACAGGGGATCGGTATCCAGCTTTCTTT	CASSTPATGDRYPAFF
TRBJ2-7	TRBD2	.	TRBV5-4	TGTGCCAGCAGCTTACTAACCGGGACTACGGGCGAGCAGTACTTC	CASSLLTGTTGEQYF
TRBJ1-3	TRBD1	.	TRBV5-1	TGCGCCAGCAGCTTTCAGGGGGCCCCTGAAAACACCATATATTTT	CASSFQGAPENTIYF